This T cell receptor (beta chain) was identified in a study of Ad26.COV2.S vaccination and SARS-CoV-2 variants. Unmatched junction bases numbered 4, after V lost 4 bases and J lost 1 base. The CDR3 runs to 15 residues. Germline CDR1 reads MNHEY; CDR2 reads SVGAGI. Specified treatment: some 19 received Ad26.COV2.S at low or high dose, single or two shots; about 5 received placebo; per-sample allocation not given. Sampling was performed 63 days after the first vaccine or placebo injection. This table comes from immunoSEQ multiplex PCR, and its TCRdb copy is limited to in-frame clones, with some not included. The data show roughly 380,000 clones, roughly 87% seen once.

The sample was peripheral blood, taken in a trial of Ad26.COV2.S vaccine versus placebo. The sequence derives from a person between 18 and 59 years old who received the Ad26.COV2.S COVID-19 vaccine or a placebo. This chain joins TRBV6-5 and TRBJ2-3, with 8 bases lining up with TRBD2. DNA for the CDR3: TGTGCCAGCAGTTCGACTAGCGAGGGCACAGATACGCAGTATTTT. Translating it yields CASSSTSEGTDTQYF.